These T cell receptor beta chains were read from a single sample in a study of blood T cell repertoires in COVID-19. Libraries were prepared by immunoSEQ multiplex PCR; TCRdb keeps only in-frame clonotypes and omits some of them. The table lists about 160,000 clones, just over 90% of them singletons. Sequencing input: peripheral blood. The receptor source for this set is a man aged 18 to 30 with acute or convalescent COVID-19. Each CDR3 is given with its conserved first and last residue. D genes are given only for firm matches. Clone sizes are given selectively: once, few, many, or a class where the clone is expanded.

j_gene	abundance	v_gene	d_gene	CDR3aa	CDR3nt
TRBJ1-2	.	TRBV28	.	CASSLVGELGKGYTF	TGTGCCAGCAGTTTAGTAGGTGAACTAGGGAAAGGCTACACCTTC
TRBJ2-7	.	TRBV5-1	TRBD1	CASSYNPGQATYEQYF	TGCGCCAGCAGCTACAATCCGGGACAGGCAACCTACGAGCAGTACTTC
TRBJ1-4	.	TRBV2	TRBD1	CASKSNRGVGEKLFF	TGTGCCAGCAAATCCAACAGGGGGGTCGGTGAAAAACTGTTTTTT
TRBJ1-5	.	TRBV19	TRBD1	CASPLTTGAPNQPQHF	TGTGCCAGCCCCCTTACGACAGGGGCTCCCAATCAGCCCCAGCATTTT
TRBJ2-7	.	TRBV5-1	.	CASSVAVSYEQYF	TGCGCCAGCAGCGTCGCAGTTTCCTACGAGCAGTACTTC
TRBJ1-4	.	TRBV24-1	.	CATNRGLGEKLFF	TGTGCCACCAATCGAGGGTTAGGTGAAAAACTGTTTTTT
TRBJ1-3	.	TRBV5-1	.	CASSHTAEGNTIYF	TGCGCCAGCAGCCACACGGCGGAAGGAAACACCATATATTTT
TRBJ2-7	.	TRBV5-6	.	CASSLRNRTSSYEQYF	TGTGCCAGCAGCTTGCGAAACAGGACCAGCTCCTACGAGCAGTACTTC
TRBJ2-3	.	TRBV29-1	.	CSVERGIGGDTQYF	TGCAGCGTTGAAAGAGGGATTGGTGGAGATACGCAGTATTTT
TRBJ2-1	.	TRBV5-1	TRBD2	CASSSTSEGEQFF	TGCGCCAGCAGCTCAACTAGCGAGGGTGAGCAGTTCTTC
TRBJ2-1	.	TRBV10-1	TRBD1	CASSESKGQGNEQFF	TGCGCCAGCAGTGAGTCTAAGGGACAGGGTAATGAGCAGTTCTTC
TRBJ1-1	.	TRBV10-2	TRBD1	CATISDRVNSEAFF	TGCGCCACCATCAGCGACAGGGTTAACTCTGAAGCTTTCTTT
TRBJ2-2	.	TRBV24-1	.	CATSDFQGGNLNTGELFF	TGTGCCACCAGTGATTTCCAGGGCGGGAACCTGAACACCGGGGAGCTGTTTTTT
TRBJ1-1	.	TRBV15	.	CATSRVVASEAFF	TGTGCCACCAGCAGAGTTGTAGCTTCTGAAGCTTTCTTT
TRBJ1-5	.	TRBV15	.	CATSRERSTDYYSNQPQHF	TGTGCCACCAGCAGAGAAAGGAGTACGGACTATTATAGCAATCAGCCCCAGCATTTT
TRBJ2-1	.	TRBV7-9	TRBD1	CASSYRDRGVDEQFF	TGTGCCAGCAGTTACCGGGACAGGGGTGTGGATGAGCAGTTCTTC
TRBJ1-2	.	TRBV3-1/TRBV3-2	.	CASSQPEGASGYTF	TGTGCCAGCAGCCAACCGGAAGGGGCGTCTGGCTACACCTTC
TRBJ2-5	few	TRBV15	.	CATSRDLNGQETQYF	TGTGCCACCAGCAGAGATCTTAACGGCCAAGAGACCCAGTACTTC
TRBJ1-5	.	TRBV2	TRBD1	CASSGGQSLKQPQHF	TGTGCCAGCAGTGGGGGACAGTCCCTTAAACAGCCCCAGCATTTT
TRBJ2-7	.	TRBV5-4	TRBD1	CASSWTGSYEQYF	TGTGCCAGCAGCTGGACAGGGTCCTACGAGCAGTACTTC
TRBJ2-3	.	TRBV7-9	TRBD1	CASSSRDSVVGTDTQYF	TGTGCCAGCAGCTCCCGGGACAGTGTTGTCGGCACAGATACGCAGTATTTT
TRBJ2-2	.	TRBV24-1	TRBD1	CATTGTGSTGELFF	TGTGCCACCACAGGGACAGGGAGTACCGGGGAGCTGTTTTTT
TRBJ1-1	.	TRBV4-1	.	CASSQRQRNTEAFF	TGCGCCAGCAGCCAGAGACAGAGGAACACTGAAGCTTTCTTT
TRBJ1-2	.	TRBV5-4	.	CASSLDGGGVGYTF	TGTGCCAGCAGCTTGGATGGGGGGGGAGTTGGCTACACCTTC
TRBJ2-3	.	TRBV7-2	.	CASSLRGDTDTQYF	TGTGCCAGCAGCTTAAGGGGCGACACAGATACGCAGTATTTT
TRBJ2-5	.	TRBV5-4	.	CASSLRQIQETQYF	TGTGCCAGCAGCTTAAGACAGATTCAAGAGACCCAGTACTTC
TRBJ2-7	.	TRBV6-5	.	CATLKRQGGEQYF	TGTGCTACTCTAAAGAGGCAGGGAGGCGAGCAGTACTTC
TRBJ1-2	.	TRBV12-3/TRBV12-4	TRBD1	CASSSDRLYGYTF	TGTGCCAGCAGTTCGGACAGGCTCTATGGCTACACCTTC
TRBJ2-6	few	TRBV2	.	CASRDSASGANVLTF	TGTGCCAGTAGAGACAGCGCCTCTGGGGCCAACGTCCTGACTTTC
TRBJ2-3	.	TRBV4-2	TRBD2	CASSQATGGGTDTQYF	TGTGCCAGCAGCCAAGCCACGGGGGGGGGCACAGATACGCAGTATTTT
TRBJ1-1	.	TRBV9	TRBD1	CASSRQGVAEAFF	TGTGCCAGCAGCCGACAGGGTGTCGCTGAAGCTTTCTTT
TRBJ1-1	.	TRBV7-2	.	CASSLFLSAGGEAFF	TGTGCCAGCAGCTTATTTTTGTCGGCCGGGGGTGAAGCTTTCTTT
TRBJ1-1	.	TRBV4-2	.	CASSQDGLEAEAFF	TGTGCCAGCAGCCAAGACGGACTCGAGGCTGAAGCTTTCTTT
TRBJ1-5	.	TRBV5-6	TRBD1	CASSLRQGVDNQPQHF	TGTGCCAGCAGCCTCAGACAGGGGGTTGACAATCAGCCCCAGCATTTT
TRBJ2-2	.	TRBV19	.	CASSTTSVRTGELFF	TGTGCCAGTAGCACCACATCTGTCAGAACCGGGGAGCTGTTTTTT
TRBJ2-7	.	TRBV5-4	.	CASHDGTSYEQYF	TGTGCCAGTCATGACGGGACTTCCTACGAGCAGTACTTC
TRBJ1-1	.	TRBV10-3	TRBD1	CAGKQGQANTEAFF	TGTGCCGGAAAACAGGGACAGGCGAACACTGAAGCTTTCTTT
TRBJ1-1	.	TRBV6-6	TRBD1	CASSPRTGANTEAFF	TGTGCCAGCAGTCCAAGGACAGGGGCGAACACTGAAGCTTTCTTT
TRBJ2-2	.	TRBV11-3	.	CASSFEGELFF	TGTGCCAGCAGCTTTGAGGGGGAGCTGTTTTTT
TRBJ1-2	.	TRBV5-4	.	CASSFDSGPVNYGYTF	TGTGCCAGCAGCTTTGACAGTGGACCTGTGAACTATGGCTACACCTTC
TRBJ2-7	.	TRBV5-4	TRBD2	CASSSRTSASYSYEQYF	TGTGCCAGCAGTTCTCGGACTAGCGCATCATACTCCTACGAGCAGTACTTC
TRBJ2-3	once	TRBV24-1	TRBD2	CATSDHSGRDTDTQYF	TGTGCCACCAGTGACCATAGCGGGAGGGACACAGATACGCAGTATTTT
TRBJ1-2	few	TRBV5-1	TRBD1	CASSRDRNYGYTF	TGCGCCAGCAGCAGGGACAGGAACTATGGCTACACCTTC
TRBJ1-1	.	TRBV7-9	TRBD1	CASSSLPGQGITNTEAFF	TGTGCCAGCAGCTCTCTGCCGGGACAGGGAATTACGAACACTGAAGCTTTCTTT
TRBJ1-6	once	TRBV5-1	.	CASSLDPSSYNSPLHF	TGCGCCAGCAGCCTTGATCCCAGCTCCTATAATTCACCCCTCCACTTT
TRBJ2-7	.	TRBV19	.	CASSIVGDSYEQYF	TGTGCCAGTAGTATAGTCGGGGACTCCTACGAGCAGTACTTC